These 9 T cell receptor beta chains share one sample of origin, sequenced in a study of blood T cell repertoires in COVID-19 (TCRdb year 2020). Preparation of the library involved the immunoSEQ multiplex PCR assay. TCRdb obtained this table from immuneACCESS and retained in-frame rearrangements with V and J assigned. These tables miss some clones; where compared with another copy, unresolved V genes account for less than half of the shortfall, and the remainder is unexplained. This sample holds about 180,000 clones; approximately 83% were observed only once. Over 2.5% of the sample comes from the top ten. Sequenced: peripheral blood. Receptor source: a man in his fifties or sixties with acute or convalescent COVID-19.

This chain joins TRBV9 and TRBJ1-4; 10 bases agree with TRBD1. The CDR3 is 15 residues long. In germline, CDR1 is SGDLS, CDR2 YYNGEE. V was pared by 2 bases and J by 8 bases, with 6 bases of the junction left unmatched. The chain's CDR3 is CASSVGTGDKEKLFF. The DNA for the CDR3 is TGTGCCAGCAGCGTCGGGACAGGGGATAAGGAAAAACTGTTTTTT.

Only a few counts were recorded for this clone. The chain is built from TRBV9 and TRBJ1-4; a weak D match, TRBD1 (5 bases). This CDR3 comprises 15 residues. In germline, CDR1 is SGDLS, CDR2 YYNGEE. The V gene lost 0 bases and the J gene lost 5 bases, with 11 bases spanning the gap. The CDR3: CASSVGRVSNEKLFF. The CDR3 region has the DNA TGTGCCAGCAGCGTAGGCAGGGTGTCGAATGAAAAACTGTTTTTT.

The genes are TRBV6-5 and TRBJ2-1; D is perhaps TRBD1 (5 bases). V lost 10 bases to trimming and J lost 4 bases, with 8 bases between them. CDR1 and CDR2 from the germline V gene are MNHEY and SVGAGI. The CDR3 extends over 11 amino acids. The CDR3 nucleotides read TGTGCCACAGCAGGGTACAATGAGCAGTTCTTC. Its protein is CATAGYNEQFF.

The chain couples TRBV6-5 to TRBJ2-1; 7 bases map to TRBD2. The ends lost 6 bases at V and 3 bases at J; junction bases unmatched: 2. The CDR3 extends over 13 amino acids. Germline values: CDR1 MNHEY, CDR2 SVGAGI. CDR3 in amino acids: CASRRTSYNEQFF. The CDR3 DNA is TGTGCCAGCAGAAGGACTAGCTACAATGAGCAGTTCTTC.

The chain combines TRBV19 with TRBJ1-1, with a possible D match to TRBD1 (6 bases). The CDR3 runs 19 residues. The germline V gene encodes CDR1 LNHDA and CDR2 SQIVND (reference sequence). Trimming shortened V by 4 bases and J by 1 base, and 25 bases separated the two germline ends. The CDR3 loop reads CASSKRGMTGPTRNTEAFF. As DNA, the CDR3 is TGTGCCAGTAGTAAAAGGGGGATGACAGGACCCACAAGGAACACTGAAGCTTTCTTT.

The rearrangement uses TRBV7-6 and TRBJ2-2; D is unclear. Looked up from germline, CDR1 is SGHVS and CDR2 is FNYEAQ. The CDR3 is 15 amino acids. Trimming pared 1 base from V and 7 bases from J, leaving 13 bases between. The DNA for the CDR3 is TGTGCCAGCAGCTTAGGTTCCCTAGTGGGCGGGGAGCTGTTTTTT. This translates into CASSLGSLVGGELFF.

The genes are TRBV10-3 and TRBJ2-2; D perhaps matches TRBD1 (6 bases). Deletions cut 4 bases from V and 3 bases from J, with 12 bases between. The V gene's germline CDR1 is ENHRY and CDR2 SYGVKD. The CDR3 runs to 15 residues. CDR3 nucleotide sequence: TGTGCCATCAGTGCCAGTACAGGGTACACCGGGGAGCTGTTTTTT. It yields the protein CAISASTGYTGELFF.

The chain employs TRBV5-6 and TRBJ2-5; 11 bases map to TRBD2. J lost 5 bases, V lost 1 base, and 7 bases had no gene match. This CDR3 has 16 amino acids. Looked up from germline, CDR1 is SGHDT and CDR2 is YYEEEE. The CDR3 nucleotides are TGTGCCAGCAGCTTGATTAGCGGGAGGGTCAGGGAGACCCAGTACTTC. It encodes CASSLISGRVRETQYF.

The genes are TRBV28 and TRBJ2-3; D perhaps matches TRBD2 (7 bases). The V gene lost 2 bases and the J gene lost 3 bases, with 9 bases spanning the gap. This CDR3 is 14 amino acids long. Germline loops: CDR1 MDHEN, CDR2 SYDVKM. CDR3: CASSLRGGTDTQYF. The DNA of the CDR3 is TGTGCCAGCAGTTTAAGGGGGGGGACAGATACGCAGTATTTT. Filled out from reference TRBV28 and TRBJ2-3, the complete variable domain reads DVKVTQSSRYLVKRTGEKVFLECVQDMDHENMFWYRQDPGLGLRLIYFSYDVKMKEKGDIPEGYSVSREKKERFSLILESASTNQTSMYLCASSLRGGTDTQYFGPGTRLTVL.